This T cell receptor beta chain came from a study of blood T cell repertoires in COVID-19. About the study: T cells, B-cell-depleted T cells, or PBMCs provided the cDNA or gDNA that served as material.

As originally analysed: Reference gene primer amplification gave nucleated cell count estimates. Assay used: immunoSEQ multiplex PCR; TCRdb lists only in-frame clones, some missing. That table supplies the V and J calls and clone size; D and trimming were determined from the DNA. The sample comprises about 200,000 clones, roughly 80% of which are singletons, and around 5.4% rests with the top ten. The CDR3 contains 14 residues. Between the trimmed V and J ends, which lost 3 bases and 0 bases, there was a span of 8 bases. CDR1 is MDHEN and CDR2 is SYDVKM in the germline V gene. Material: peripheral blood. This chain connects TRBV28 to TRBJ1-1, with no clear D. The origin of this receptor is a woman aged 70 to 79 with acute or convalescent COVID-19. CDR3 bases: TGTGCCAGCAGTTTCGAGGGTTTGAACACTGAAGCTTTCTTT. It codes for CASSFEGLNTEAFF.